The entry below describes one T cell receptor beta chain. The antigen remains undetermined. The cDNA of both the TCRalpha and TCRbeta chains was subjected to two nested PCRs of approximately 17 and 9 cycles. TCRdb re-called the 5' RACE reads and gives one entry per CDR3 protein, without DNA. This table lists some 150,000 distinct CDR3 sequences. The data stem from a study of monozygotic twins with inflammatory bowel disease. Study-level findings and limits: Healthy twins showed more clonotype sharing with others than IBD patients, especially patients with disease activity. The analysis did not separate different T cell subtypes.

CDR1 and CDR2 (germline): SGHRS, YFSETQ. The CDR3 loop spans 14 amino acids. Sample: blood. V gene TRBV5-1 combines with J gene TRBJ2-1; TCRdb's D gene call, TRBD1, goes unchecked for lack of DNA. This TCR came from a human donor with ulcerative colitis or Crohn's disease, or a healthy co-twin of an affected twin (not recorded which). CDR3 in amino acids: CASTLAGDYNEQFF.